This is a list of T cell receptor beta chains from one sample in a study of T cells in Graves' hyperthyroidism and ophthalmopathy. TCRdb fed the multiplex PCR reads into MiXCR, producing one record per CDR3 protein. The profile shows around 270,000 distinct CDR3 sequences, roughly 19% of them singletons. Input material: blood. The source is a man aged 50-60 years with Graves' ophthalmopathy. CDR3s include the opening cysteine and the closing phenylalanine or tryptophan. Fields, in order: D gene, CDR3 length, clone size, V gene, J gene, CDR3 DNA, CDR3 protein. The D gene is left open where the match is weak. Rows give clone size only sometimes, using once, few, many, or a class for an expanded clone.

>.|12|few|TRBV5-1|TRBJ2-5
TGCGCCAGCAGCCCGCACCAAGAGACCCAGTACTTC
CASSPHQETQYF
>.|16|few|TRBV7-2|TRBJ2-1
TGTGCCAGCAGCTTCCCCAAGTTAGGGAGGCGGGATGAGCAGTTCTTC
CASSFPKLGRRDEQFF
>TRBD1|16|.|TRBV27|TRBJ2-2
TGTGCCAGCAGTTCGAGACAGGGGGCACGGCACGGGGAGCTGTTTTTT
CASSSRQGARHGELFF
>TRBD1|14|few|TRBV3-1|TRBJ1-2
TGTGCCAGCAGCCTATCCGGGACAGGGGATGGCTACACCTTC
CASSLSGTGDGYTF
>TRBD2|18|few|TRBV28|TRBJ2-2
TGTGCCAGCAGTTCCAGACTAGCGGGAGGGATGAGAACCGGGGAGCTGTTTTTT
CASSSRLAGGMRTGELFF
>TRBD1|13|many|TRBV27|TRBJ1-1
TGTGCCAGCCAGGGGGGGGTATACACTGAAGCTTTCTTT
CASQGGVYTEAFF
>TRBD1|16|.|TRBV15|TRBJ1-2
TGTGCCACCAGCAGTCAAAGACAGGGAGCTAACTATGGCTACACCTTC
CATSSQRQGANYGYTF
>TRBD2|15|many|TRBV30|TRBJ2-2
TGTGCCTGGAGTCTACTAGCGGCGAACACCGGGGAGCTGTTTTTT
CAWSLLAANTGELFF
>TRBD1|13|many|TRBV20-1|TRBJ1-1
TGCAGTGTAACGGGACAGGGGGCGACTGAAGCTTTCTTT
CSVTGQGATEAFF
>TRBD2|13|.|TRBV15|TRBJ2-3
TGTGCCACCATGACGGGAGGAGGAGATACGCAGTATTTT
CATMTGGGDTQYF
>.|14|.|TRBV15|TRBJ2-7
TGTGCCACCAGCAGAGACAGGATCTCCTACGAGCAGTACTTC
CATSRDRISYEQYF
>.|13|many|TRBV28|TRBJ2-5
TGTGCCAGCAGTTTCAGTAACCAAGAGACCCAGTACTTC
CASSFSNQETQYF
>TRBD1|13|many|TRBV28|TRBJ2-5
TGTGCCAGCTACGAGGACAGGGAAGAGACCCAGTACTTC
CASYEDREETQYF
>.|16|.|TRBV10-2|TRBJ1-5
TGCGCCAGCAGGGCGGGAGGGGTGAAGGGCAATCAGCCCCAGCATTTT
CASRAGGVKGNQPQHF
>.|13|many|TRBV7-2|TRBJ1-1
TGTGCCAGCAGCCAGGGAGGGTCCACTGAAGCTTTCTTT
CASSQGGSTEAFF
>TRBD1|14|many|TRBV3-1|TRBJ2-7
TGTGCCAGCAGCCGCGGACAGGGGAGAAACGAGCAGTACTTC
CASSRGQGRNEQYF
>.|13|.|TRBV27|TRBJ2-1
TGTGCCAGCAGTTGGACGGTCTACAATGAGCAGTTCTTC
CASSWTVYNEQFF
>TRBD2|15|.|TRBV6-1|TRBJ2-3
TGTGCCAGCAGTGAAGGGACTAGCGGGAGAGAGACGCAGTATTTT
CASSEGTSGRETQYF
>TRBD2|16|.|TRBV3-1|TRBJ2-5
TGTGCCAGCAGCTTTAGACTAGCGGGAGGTGGGAAGACCCAGTACTTC
CASSFRLAGGGKTQYF
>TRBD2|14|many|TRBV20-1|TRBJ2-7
TGCAGTGCTGGAAGCGGGAGTTACCCCTACGAGCAGTACTTC
CSAGSGSYPYEQYF
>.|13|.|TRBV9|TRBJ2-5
TGTGCCAGCAGCGTAGAGGGGGAAGAGACCCAGTACTTC
CASSVEGEETQYF
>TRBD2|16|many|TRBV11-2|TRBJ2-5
TGTGCCAGCAGCTTATTAAAAGCGGGAGGGCGGGAGACCCAGTACTTC
CASSLLKAGGRETQYF